The clone carrying this T cell receptor (beta chain) has ten or more counts. The sample comes from a study of Graves' ophthalmopathy and Graves' hyperthyroidism. Amplifying from RNA transcripts, the study obtained TCR beta CDR3 regions. After a first-round RT-PCR with HTBI primers, a second-round multiplex PCR was run. TCRdb itself ran the multiplex PCR reads through MiXCR, one entry per CDR3 protein. The table has roughly 500,000 distinct CDR3 sequences, approximately 14% seen once. V dropped 10 bases and J dropped 2 bases, with 18 bases sitting between them. There are 14 residues in the CDR3. Germline V CDR1 and CDR2: MDHEN, SYDVKM.

The sample taken for sequencing was blood. The rearrangement joins TRBV28 to TRBJ2-7; D is possibly TRBD2 (6 bases). The TCR originated in a woman younger than 45 with Graves' ophthalmopathy. The CDR3 spells CATLAEGRTYEQYF. In nucleotides, the CDR3 is TGTGCCACCTTAGCGGAGGGGAGGACCTACGAGCAGTACTTC.